Following are 8 T cell receptor beta chains from one sample sequenced in a study of T cells after yellow fever vaccination (dated by TCRdb to the late 2010s). The sample's treatment or condition label, decoded: live attenuated yellow fever vaccine strain. Library preparation employed 5' RACE. Sequenced on an Illumina HiSeq 2500. Using fastp trimming at Q25 and MiXCR clonotype assembly, TCRdb reanalyzed the public sequencing data and kept in-frame beta chains. Entries that share a CDR3 protein sequence are merged under the most common genes and DNA. Here the sample has approximately 550,000 distinct CDR3 sequences; roughly 13% occur a single time. More than 13% of the sample goes to the ten largest clones. Sequenced here: PBMCs, sampled on the day of the yellow fever booster vaccination. These receptors all come from a man younger than 40 who received the YFV17D yellow fever vaccine.

The V and J genes are TRBV24-1 and TRBJ2-1, with 7 bases matching TRBD2. Looked up from germline, CDR1 is KGHDR and CDR2 is SFDVKD. The CDR3 totals 15 residues. After removal of 4 bases from V and 5 bases from J, the junction contained 7 bases not matched to a gene. The DNA of the CDR3 is TGTGCCACCAGTGACCCTACGGGACTACACAATGAGCAGTTCTTC. Translation gives CATSDPTGLHNEQFF.

This clonotype has only a few counts. The gene calls are TRBV7-2 and TRBJ2-7, with TRBD2 matching over 8 bases. The germline V gene has CDR1 SGHTA and CDR2 FQGNSA. Unmatched junction bases numbered 11, after V lost 6 bases and J lost 7 bases. The length of the CDR3 is 14 residues. CDR3 amino acids: CASSLVGLATEQYF. The CDR3 nucleotides are TGTGCCAGCAGTTTGGTCGGACTAGCCACAGAGCAGTACTTC. Full variable domain (outside the CDR3, taken from reference TRBV7-2 and TRBJ2-7): GAGVSQSPSNKVTEKGKDVELRCDPISGHTALYWYRQSLGQGLEFLIYFQGNSAPDKSGLPSDRFSAERTGGSVSTLTIQRTQQEDSAVYLCASSLVGLATEQYFGPGTRLTVT.

In its sample, this clonotype was seen once. The chain recombines TRBV4-3 with TRBJ1-1; the D is unclear. V was clipped by 0 bases and J by 3 bases, with 11 bases between them. This CDR3 spans 15 amino acids. The V gene's germline CDR1 is LGHNA and CDR2 YSLEER. In DNA, the CDR3 is TGCGCCAGCAGCCAAGAAGGTGAAAGGGACACTGAAGCTTTCTTT. Translation gives CASSQEGERDTEAFF.

This clonotype was seen a handful of times. The chain employs TRBV7-2 and TRBJ2-7, with a possible D match to TRBD2 (5 bases). V gave up 0 bases and J gave up 4 bases, with 13 bases separating them. CDR1 SGHTA and CDR2 FQGNSA come from the germline V gene. The CDR3 extends over 15 amino acids. This CDR3 reads CASSLATGKGYEQYF. The CDR3 nucleotides are TGTGCCAGCAGCTTAGCTACCGGGAAGGGATACGAGCAGTACTTC.

This clonotype was recorded a few times. V is TRBV12-3 or TRBV12-4 and J is TRBJ1-1, with D tentatively TRBD1 (5 bases). Trimming took off 5 bases at V and 1 base at J, with 11 bases between the two ends. CDR3 length: 14 residues. CDR3 DNA: TGTGCCAGCAGTCGGCGGGGGGGGAACACTGAAGCTTTCTTT. This codes for CASSRRGGNTEAFF.

This clonotype was counted a few times. The rearrangement links TRBV7-3 to TRBJ2-2; D gene unclear. This CDR3 spans 14 amino acids. Trimming removed 7 bases from V and 0 bases from J, with 9 bases in between. In germline, CDR1 is SGHTA, CDR2 FQGTGA. For the CDR3, the DNA is TGTGCCAGCACCCCAAGCGCGAACACCGGGGAGCTGTTTTTT. Residues: CASTPSANTGELFF.

There are many counts of this clonotype. The chain employs TRBV5-5 and TRBJ2-3; D unclear. V shed 5 bases and J shed 4 bases, with 5 bases lying between them. In germline, CDR1 is SGHKS, CDR2 YYEKEE (reference sequence). The CDR3 runs 11 residues. CDR3 region: CASRGADTQYF. The DNA of the CDR3 is TGTGCCAGCAGAGGTGCAGATACGCAGTATTTT.

The CDR3 DNA reads as TGTGCCAGCAGCCCGTCCCCCTCTGGGGCCAACGTCCTGACTTTC. Protein sequence: CASSPSPSGANVLTF. V is TRBV5-5 and J is TRBJ2-6; D ambiguous. The CDR3 runs 15 residues. Germline assignment: CDR1 SGHKS and CDR2 YYEKEE (reference sequence). V lost 4 bases and J lost 0, with 8 bases in between.